This T cell receptor beta chain was sequenced for a study of blood T cell repertoires in COVID-19. Trimming cost V 2 bases and J 1 base, with 13 bases left between them. The CDR3 loop spans 16 amino acids. Per germline, CDR1 SGHTA and CDR2 FQGNSA. Authors' methods: Estimation of nucleated cell counts relied on the amplification of reference gene primers. TCRdb's copy holds only in-frame clones and misses some; the assay was immunoSEQ multiplex PCR. V, J and clone size were drawn from that table, and D and trimming were deduced from the DNA. The sample consists of 200,000 to 300,000 clones, approximately 80% of them appearing once.

The gene calls are TRBV7-2 and TRBJ2-3; D may be TRBD2 (5 bases). Sequencing was performed on peripheral blood. The receptor's source is a human donor in a cohort sampled during active COVID-19. The CDR3 DNA sequence: TGTGCCAGCAGCTTAAGGGCGGGCGAGGGCACAGATACGCAGTATTTT. Protein sequence: CASSLRAGEGTDTQYF.